The 15 T cell receptor beta chains reported below all come from one sample, sequenced in a study of blood T cell repertoires in COVID-19. Repertoires were generated with immunoSEQ multiplex PCR, while TCRdb's copy carries only in-frame clones and drops some. Here the sample spans fewer than 300,000 clones, just over 85% being singletons. The specimen sequenced was peripheral blood. These receptors were taken from a man aged 45-60 years with COVID-19, enrolled during active disease.

The rearrangement uses TRBV19 and TRBJ1-3, with D tentatively TRBD1 (5 bases). Germline assignment: CDR1 LNHDA and CDR2 SQIVND (reference sequence). V shed 6 bases and J shed 3 bases, with 12 bases lying between them. The CDR3 extends over 14 amino acids. The chain's CDR3 is CASRIGTSGNTIYF. CDR3 nucleotide sequence: TGTGCCAGTAGGATCGGGACTAGTGGAAACACCATATATTTT.

The chain couples TRBV6-5 to TRBJ2-6, with TRBD1 identical over 7 bases. Germline V lookup: CDR1 MNHEY, CDR2 SVGAGI. Trimming took 6 bases from V and 2 from J; bases not matched to a gene: 1. The CDR3 is 14 residues long. CDR3 DNA sequence: TGTGCCAGCAGAAGGGGGCCTGGGGCCAACGTCCTGACTTTC. As protein: CASRRGPGANVLTF.

The chain carries TRBV9 and TRBJ2-2; the match to TRBD2 covers 9 bases. This CDR3 spans 16 amino acids. Germline CDR1 SGDLS, CDR2 YYNGEE. J was trimmed by 6 bases and V by 0 bases; bases with no gene match: 6. Here the CDR3 reads CASSVVSGGISGELFF. DNA of the CDR3: TGTGCCAGCAGCGTAGTAAGCGGGGGGATATCCGGGGAGCTGTTTTTT.

V and J are TRBV7-6 and TRBJ1-4, with D possibly matching TRBD1 (5 bases). This CDR3 has 15 residues. The germline V and J ends were trimmed by 7 bases and 8 bases, with 20 bases remaining between them. Germline CDR1 reads SGHVS; CDR2 reads FNYEAQ. The CDR3 protein is CASKPDGTGGEKLFF. Here the CDR3 DNA reads TGTGCCAGCAAACCCGACGGGACTGGCGGAGAAAAACTGTTTTTT. The entire variable domain, with the rest obtained from reference TRBV7-6 and TRBJ1-4, is as follows: GAGVSQSPRYKVTKRGQDVALRCDPISGHVSLYWYRQALGQGPEFLTYFNYEAQQDKSGLPNDRFSAERPEGSISTLTIQRTEQRDSAMYRCASKPDGTGGEKLFFGSGTQLSVL.

V gene TRBV27 combines with J gene TRBJ2-5; D is unclear. V lost 2 bases and J 4 bases, leaving 8 bases between the germline ends. This CDR3 spans 13 amino acids. Germline V gives CDR1 MNHEY, CDR2 SMNVEV (reference sequence). CDR3 region: CASSLHGRETQYF. The CDR3 DNA reads TGTGCCAGCAGTTTACATGGGCGAGAGACCCAGTACTTC.

The chain employs TRBV5-1 and TRBJ2-1, with 11 bases aligning to TRBD2. V trimming: 7 bases; J trimming: 0 bases; junction bases outside the gene matches: 12. Per germline, CDR1 SGHRS and CDR2 YFSETQ. There are 18 residues in the CDR3. Here the CDR3 DNA reads TGCGCCAGCCAACGGGGACTAGCGGCATCTAGCTCCTACAATGAGCAGTTCTTC. This translates into CASQRGLAASSSYNEQFF.

The rearrangement links TRBV18 to TRBJ1-4; a weak D match, TRBD1 (6 bases). CDR3 length: 16 amino acids. Trimming took off 3 bases at V and 5 bases at J, with 16 bases between the two ends. Germline lookup yields CDR1 KGHSH and CDR2 LQKENI. Here the CDR3 reads CASSPWQGLENEKLFF. The CDR3 bases are TGTGCCAGCTCACCTTGGCAGGGGTTGGAGAATGAAAAACTGTTTTTT.

The V gene is TRBV19, the J gene TRBJ1-1; D is uncertain. V lost 4 bases to trimming and J lost 4 bases, with 16 bases between them. Germline V gene lookup returns CDR1 LNHDA and CDR2 SQIVND (reference sequence). The CDR3 loop spans 15 amino acids. The CDR3 is CASSNAFGVGTEAFF. Written as DNA, the CDR3 is TGTGCCAGTAGTAACGCCTTCGGGGTCGGCACTGAAGCTTTCTTT.

This chain connects TRBV30 to TRBJ2-1, with 8 bases aligning to TRBD1. The CDR3 contains 15 residues. J was trimmed by 4 bases and V by 3 bases; bases with no gene match: 8. In germline, CDR1 is GTSNPN, CDR2 SVGIG (reference sequence). CDR3 sequence reads: CAWSDGRGLYNEQFF. CDR3 nucleotide sequence: TGTGCCTGGAGCGACGGCAGGGGGCTTTACAATGAGCAGTTCTTC.

This clone was seen only a few times. The chain couples TRBV5-6 to TRBJ2-1, with D unresolved. The germline V gene has CDR1 SGHDT and CDR2 YYEEEE. The V end lost 4 bases, the J end lost 6 bases, and 23 bases lay between the germline ends. This CDR3 has 17 residues. In DNA form, the CDR3 reads TGTGCCAGCAGCAAATCCCGACGACCCCGAGGTATCAATGAGCAGTTCTTC. Encoded protein: CASSKSRRPRGINEQFF.

The CDR3 DNA reads TGTGCCAGCAGCTTAGAGGGCGTGGGGGCAGAGACCCAGTACTTC. Encoded protein: CASSLEGVGAETQYF. The chain links TRBV7-2 to TRBJ2-5; TRBD1 is a possible D gene (6 bases). The V gene's germline CDR1 is SGHTA and CDR2 FQGNSA. The CDR3 extends over 15 amino acids. V lost 1 base and J 4 bases, leaving 13 bases between the germline ends.

This clone was counted once. V is TRBV2 and J is TRBJ2-1; D gene uncertain. Germline values: CDR1 SNHLY, CDR2 FYNNEI. This CDR3 has 11 amino acids. V shed 6 bases and J shed 5 bases, with 5 bases lying between them. DNA of the CDR3: TGTGCCAGCAGGGAGAACAATGAGCAGTTCTTC. Translating gives CASRENNEQFF. Filled out from reference TRBV2 and TRBJ2-1, the complete variable domain reads EPEVTQTPSHQVTQMGQEVILRCVPISNHLYFYWYRQILGQKVEFLVSFYNNEISEKSEIFDDQFSVERPDGSNFTLKIRSTKLEDSAMYFCASRENNEQFFGPGTRLTVL.

The chain carries TRBV6-2 or TRBV6-3 and TRBJ1-2, with 7 bases identical to TRBD1. This CDR3 spans 13 amino acids. The V gene end was trimmed by 2 bases and the J gene end by 8 bases; junction bases not matched to a gene: 5. The germline gives CDR1 MNHEY, CDR2 SVGEGT. The CDR3 nucleotides read TGTGCCAGCAGTTACAGGACAGGACGAGGCTACACCTTC. Translated, it gives CASSYRTGRGYTF.

The chain joins TRBV29-1 to TRBJ2-7, with D perhaps matching TRBD2 (5 bases). CDR1 is SQVTM and CDR2 is ANQGSEA in the germline V gene. Deletions cut 1 base from V and 5 bases from J, with 9 bases between. CDR3 length: 12 amino acids. The CDR3 loop reads CSVEGGNDEQYF. Written as DNA, the CDR3 is TGCAGCGTTGAAGGAGGGAACGACGAGCAGTACTTC.

This clone has a handful of counts. V usage is TRBV19 and J usage is TRBJ2-3; 10 bases agree with TRBD2. The CDR3 runs 19 residues. The trim removed 5 bases at V and 2 bases at J, leaving 16 bases unmatched. Germline assignment: CDR1 LNHDA and CDR2 SQIVND (reference sequence). The CDR3 DNA reads as TGTGCCAGTAGTTCACCCGCTCGACTAGCGGGTCGCCCCACAGATACGCAGTATTTT. Residues: CASSSPARLAGRPTDTQYF.